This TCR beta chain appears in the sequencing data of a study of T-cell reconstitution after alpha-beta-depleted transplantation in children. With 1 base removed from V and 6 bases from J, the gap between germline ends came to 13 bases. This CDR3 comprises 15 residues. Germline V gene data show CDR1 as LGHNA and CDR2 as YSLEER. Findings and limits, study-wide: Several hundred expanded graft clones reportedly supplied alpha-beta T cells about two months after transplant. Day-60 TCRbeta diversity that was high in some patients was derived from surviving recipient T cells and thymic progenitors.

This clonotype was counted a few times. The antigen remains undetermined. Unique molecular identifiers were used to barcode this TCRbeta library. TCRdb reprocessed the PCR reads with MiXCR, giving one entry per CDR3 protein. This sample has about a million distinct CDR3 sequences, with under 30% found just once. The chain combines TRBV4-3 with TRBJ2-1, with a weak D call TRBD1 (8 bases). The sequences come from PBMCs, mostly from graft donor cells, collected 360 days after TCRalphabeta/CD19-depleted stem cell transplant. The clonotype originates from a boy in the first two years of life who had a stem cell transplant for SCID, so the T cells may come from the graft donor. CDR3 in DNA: TGCGCCAGCAGCCAAGTACAGGGGGGGGTCAATGAGCAGTTCTTC. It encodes CASSQVQGGVNEQFF.